The rows below give T cell receptor beta chains drawn from one sample of a study of radiation and T cells in renal cell carcinoma. Profiling relied on immunoSEQ multiplex PCR, and the TCRdb table lists in-frame clones only, not all of them. The sample has some 120,000 clones, 70% to 90% seen once. The material sequenced was blood, taken from a patient whose treatment included radiotherapy and nephrectomy. The receptors stem from a woman in her sixties or seventies with renal cell carcinoma. Each CDR3 is given with its conserved first and last residue. The order of the fields is clone size, V gene, D gene, J gene, CDR3 protein, CDR3 DNA. A D gene is named only where the DNA matches it firmly. Expanded clones are given a class, and other clones once, few, many or no size at all.

>NA|TRBV9|NA|TRBJ2-7
CASTFALGGSYEQYF
TGTGCCAGCACCTTTGCCCTCGGCGGTTCCTACGAGCAGTACTTC
>NA|TRBV11-2|NA|TRBJ2-5
CASSYSGGGTQYF
TGTGCCAGCAGCTATAGCGGTGGAGGGACCCAGTACTTC
>NA|TRBV2|NA|TRBJ1-6
CASLERGYNSPLHF
TGTGCCAGCCTAGAGAGGGGGTATAATTCACCCCTCCACTTT
>NA|TRBV5-4|NA|TRBJ1-1
CASSPRGNTEAFF
TGTGCCAGCAGCCCTAGGGGGAACACTGAAGCTTTCTTT
>NA|TRBV5-4|TRBD1|TRBJ1-1
CASRPEQGEKTEAFF
TGTGCCAGCAGACCCGAACAGGGGGAAAAGACTGAAGCTTTCTTT
>NA|TRBV4-3|NA|TRBJ1-1
CASSRGTMNTEAFF
TGCGCCAGCAGCCGCGGGACCATGAACACTGAAGCTTTCTTT
>once|TRBV28|NA|TRBJ1-2
CASSFSSRTGYTF
TGTGCCAGCAGTTTTAGTTCCAGAACGGGCTACACCTTC
>once|TRBV5-1|NA|TRBJ2-7
CASSAGTEMTYEQYF
TGCGCCAGCAGCGCCGGGACGGAAATGACCTACGAGCAGTACTTC
>once|TRBV30|NA|TRBJ1-6
CAWSPGQPSNSPLHF
TGTGCCTGGAGTCCTGGACAGCCAAGTAATTCACCCCTCCACTTT
>NA|TRBV15|NA|TRBJ1-2
CATSRGGGDGYTF
TGTGCCACCAGCAGAGGTGGAGGGGATGGCTACACCTTC
>NA|TRBV19|TRBD1|TRBJ1-2
CASSGQVGPYGYTF
TGTGCCAGTAGCGGACAGGTGGGCCCCTATGGCTACACCTTC
>NA|TRBV11-2|TRBD1|TRBJ2-5
CASSLEGAGGTQYF
TGTGCCAGCAGCTTAGAGGGGGCAGGGGGGACCCAGTACTTC
>NA|TRBV27|NA|TRBJ1-6
CATLLQGGNSPLHF
TGTGCCACACTACTACAGGGAGGTAATTCACCCCTCCACTTT
>NA|TRBV5-1|TRBD2|TRBJ2-1
CASSSEGLAVNEQFF
TGCGCCAGCAGCTCAGAAGGACTAGCGGTAAATGAGCAGTTCTTC
>NA|TRBV2|TRBD2|TRBJ2-5
CASKLTSGDQGTQYF
TGTGCCAGCAAACTGACTAGCGGGGACCAGGGGACCCAGTACTTC
>once|TRBV5-8|NA|TRBJ1-1
CASSSGLTVNTEAFF
TGTGCCAGCAGCTCGGGACTGACAGTGAACACTGAAGCTTTCTTT
>NA|TRBV11-2|NA|TRBJ2-2
CASSPATGELFF
TGTGCCAGCAGTCCCGCTACCGGGGAGCTGTTTTTT
>NA|TRBV27|NA|TRBJ2-2
CASSLSRTGELFF
TGTGCCAGCAGTTTATCCCGCACCGGGGAGCTGTTTTTT
>NA|TRBV4-3|NA|TRBJ1-3
CASSQDRTSGNTIYF
TGCGCCAGCAGCCAAGATCGTACGTCAGGAAACACCATATATTTT
>NA|TRBV5-1|NA|TRBJ1-6
CASQGGGFSSEPLHF
TGCGCCAGCCAAGGCGGGGGATTCTCTAGTGAGCCCCTCCACTTT
>NA|TRBV19|NA|TRBJ2-3
CASSRGSMGTDTQYF
TGTGCCAGTAGTCGGGGCTCCATGGGCACAGATACGCAGTATTTT
>NA|TRBV11-2|TRBD1|TRBJ1-2
CASSVTGGAPGGYTF
TGTGCCAGCAGCGTCACAGGGGGCGCGCCGGGGGGCTACACCTTC
>NA|TRBV2|NA|TRBJ2-7
CASSDRGIYEQYF
TGTGCCAGCAGTGACCGGGGGATCTACGAGCAGTACTTC
>NA|TRBV18|NA|TRBJ2-1
CASSPPSGARQFF
TGTGCCAGCTCACCACCGAGTGGGGCGAGGCAGTTCTTC
>once|TRBV5-4|NA|TRBJ1-4
CASSLERGTNEKLFF
TGTGCCAGCAGCTTGGAAAGGGGTACTAATGAAAAACTGTTTTTT
>NA|TRBV6-5|NA|TRBJ1-4
CASRHLMGGAEKLFF
TGTGCCAGCAGACACCTCATGGGAGGGGCTGAAAAACTGTTTTTT
>NA|TRBV6-1|NA|TRBJ1-5
CASAIGSNQPQHF
TGTGCCAGCGCTATAGGTAGCAATCAGCCCCAGCATTTT
>NA|TRBV19|TRBD1|TRBJ2-2
CASSTRDRGITGELFF
TGTGCCAGTAGTACCCGGGACAGGGGGATAACCGGGGAGCTGTTTTTT
>NA|TRBV4-2|NA|TRBJ1-5
CASSQAAGDSNQPQHF
TGTGCCAGCAGCCAAGCCGCCGGGGATAGCAATCAGCCCCAGCATTTT